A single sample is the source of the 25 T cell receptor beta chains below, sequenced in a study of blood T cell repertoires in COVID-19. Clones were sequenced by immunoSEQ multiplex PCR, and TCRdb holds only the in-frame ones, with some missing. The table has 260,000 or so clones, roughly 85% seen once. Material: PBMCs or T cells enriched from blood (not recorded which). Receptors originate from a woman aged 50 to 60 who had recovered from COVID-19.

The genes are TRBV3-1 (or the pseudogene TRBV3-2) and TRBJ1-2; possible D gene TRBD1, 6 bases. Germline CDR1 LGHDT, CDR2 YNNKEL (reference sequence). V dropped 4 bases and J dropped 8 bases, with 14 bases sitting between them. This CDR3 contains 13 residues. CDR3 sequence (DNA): TGTGCCAGCAGCCCGAACAGGGTTGGGGGCTACACCTTC. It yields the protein CASSPNRVGGYTF.

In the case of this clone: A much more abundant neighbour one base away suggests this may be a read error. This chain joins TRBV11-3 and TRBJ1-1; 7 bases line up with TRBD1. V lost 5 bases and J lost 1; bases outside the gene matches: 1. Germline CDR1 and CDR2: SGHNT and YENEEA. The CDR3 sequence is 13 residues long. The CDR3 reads CASSRDRNTEAFF. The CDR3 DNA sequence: TGTGCCAGCAGCCGGGACAGGAACACTGAAGCTTTCTTT.

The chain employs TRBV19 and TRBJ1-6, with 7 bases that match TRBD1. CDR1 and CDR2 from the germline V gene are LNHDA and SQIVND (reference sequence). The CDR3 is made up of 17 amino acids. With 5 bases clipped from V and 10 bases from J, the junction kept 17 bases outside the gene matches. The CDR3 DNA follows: TGTGCCAGTAGTTCTCACCAAAACAGGGGACGAGGGTCACCCCTCCACTTT. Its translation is CASSSHQNRGRGSPLHF.

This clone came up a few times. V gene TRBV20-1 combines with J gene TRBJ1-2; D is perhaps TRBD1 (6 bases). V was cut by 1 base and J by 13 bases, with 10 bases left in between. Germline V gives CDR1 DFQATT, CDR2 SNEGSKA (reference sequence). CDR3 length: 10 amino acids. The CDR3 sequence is CSARGQVITF. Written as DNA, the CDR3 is TGCAGTGCTAGAGGACAGGTCATCACCTTC.

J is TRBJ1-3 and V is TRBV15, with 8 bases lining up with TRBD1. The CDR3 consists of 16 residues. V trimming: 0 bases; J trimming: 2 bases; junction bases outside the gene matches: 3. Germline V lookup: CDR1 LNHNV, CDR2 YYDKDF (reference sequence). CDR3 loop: CATSREDRVPGNTIYF. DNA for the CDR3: TGTGCCACCAGCAGAGAGGACAGGGTTCCTGGAAACACCATATATTTT.

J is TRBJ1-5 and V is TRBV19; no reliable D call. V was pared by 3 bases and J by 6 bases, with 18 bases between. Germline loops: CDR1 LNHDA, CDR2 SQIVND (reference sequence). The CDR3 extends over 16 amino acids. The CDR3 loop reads CASSILPGSSIQPQHF. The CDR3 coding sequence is TGTGCCAGTAGTATCCTCCCTGGGAGCTCAATTCAGCCCCAGCATTTT.

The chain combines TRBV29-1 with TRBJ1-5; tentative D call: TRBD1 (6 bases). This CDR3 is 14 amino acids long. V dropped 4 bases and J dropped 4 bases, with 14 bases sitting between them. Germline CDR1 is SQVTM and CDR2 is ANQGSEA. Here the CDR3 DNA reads TGCAGCGTTGCACAAGGAAGGGGGAATCAGCCCCAGCATTTT. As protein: CSVAQGRGNQPQHF.

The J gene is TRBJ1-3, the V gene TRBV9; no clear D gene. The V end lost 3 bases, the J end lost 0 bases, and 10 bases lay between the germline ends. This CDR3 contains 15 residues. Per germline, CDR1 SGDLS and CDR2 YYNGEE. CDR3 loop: CASSGGILSGNTIYF. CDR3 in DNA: TGTGCCAGCAGCGGCGGGATCCTCTCTGGAAACACCATATATTTT.

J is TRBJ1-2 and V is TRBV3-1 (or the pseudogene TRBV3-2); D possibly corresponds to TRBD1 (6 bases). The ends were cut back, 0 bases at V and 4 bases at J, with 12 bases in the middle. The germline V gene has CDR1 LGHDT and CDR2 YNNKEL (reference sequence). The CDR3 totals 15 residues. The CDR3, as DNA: TGTGCCAGCAGCCAAGATGGTACAGGGACCTATGGCTACACCTTC. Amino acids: CASSQDGTGTYGYTF.

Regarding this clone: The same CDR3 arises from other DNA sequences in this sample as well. This chain's CDR3 is CASSEGGEQYF. The CDR3 DNA reads TGCGCCAGCAGTGAAGGCGGCGAGCAGTACTTC. V gene TRBV10-1 combines with J gene TRBJ2-7; D gene unclear. Germline V gene sequence: CDR1 WNHNN, CDR2 SYGVQD (reference sequence). This CDR3 is 11 amino acids long. Trimming left V 3 bases short and J 6 bases short, with 6 bases between.

The CDR3 region has the DNA TGTGCCAGCAGCGTAACCCCAGACAGGGGGGAGACCCAGTACTTC. As protein: CASSVTPDRGETQYF. The V call is TRBV11-2, the J call TRBJ2-5, with 9 nucleotides matching TRBD1. Germline-derived CDR1 and CDR2 are SGHAT and FQNNGV. This CDR3 region has 15 residues. The J segment lost 5 bases and the V segment lost 5 bases, leaving 9 bases of the junction unmatched.

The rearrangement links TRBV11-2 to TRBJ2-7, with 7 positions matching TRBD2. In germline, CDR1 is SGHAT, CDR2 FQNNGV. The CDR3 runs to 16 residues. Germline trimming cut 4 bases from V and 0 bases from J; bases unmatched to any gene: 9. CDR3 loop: CASSWTGGDSSYEQYF. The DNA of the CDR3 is TGTGCCAGCAGCTGGACGGGGGGTGATAGCTCCTACGAGCAGTACTTC.

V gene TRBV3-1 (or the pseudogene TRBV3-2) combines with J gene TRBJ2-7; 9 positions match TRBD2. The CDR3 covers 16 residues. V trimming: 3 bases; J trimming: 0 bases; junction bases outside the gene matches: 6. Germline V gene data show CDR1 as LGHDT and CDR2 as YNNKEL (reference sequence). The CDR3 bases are TGTGCCAGCAGCCACCTTAGCGGGGGTAGCTCCTACGAGCAGTACTTC. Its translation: CASSHLSGGSSYEQYF.

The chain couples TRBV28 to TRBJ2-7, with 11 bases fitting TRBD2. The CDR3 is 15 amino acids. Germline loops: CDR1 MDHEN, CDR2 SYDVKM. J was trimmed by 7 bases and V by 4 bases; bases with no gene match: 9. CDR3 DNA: TGTGCCAGCAGTTCCCCTAGCGGGGGGACCGGGGAGCAGTACTTC. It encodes CASSSPSGGTGEQYF.

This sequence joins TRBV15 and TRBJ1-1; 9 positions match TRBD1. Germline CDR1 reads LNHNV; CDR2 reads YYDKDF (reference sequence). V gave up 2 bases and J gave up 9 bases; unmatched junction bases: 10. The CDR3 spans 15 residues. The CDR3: CATSRPLGQGTKAFF. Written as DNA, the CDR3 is TGTGCCACCAGCAGACCCTTGGGACAGGGAACTAAAGCTTTCTTT.

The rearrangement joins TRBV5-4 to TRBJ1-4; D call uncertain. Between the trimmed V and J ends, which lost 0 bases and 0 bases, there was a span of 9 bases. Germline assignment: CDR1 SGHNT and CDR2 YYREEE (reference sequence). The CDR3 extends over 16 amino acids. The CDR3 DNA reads TGTGCCAGCAGCTTGGGCGGGAAGACAACTAATGAAAAACTGTTTTTT. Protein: CASSLGGKTTNEKLFF.

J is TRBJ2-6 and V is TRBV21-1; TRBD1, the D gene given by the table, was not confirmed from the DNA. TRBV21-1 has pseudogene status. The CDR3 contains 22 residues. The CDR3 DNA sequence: TGTGCCAGCAGCAAACAGCGGGACAGGGGTTTTGTCTACAACTCTGGGGCCAACGTCCTGACTTTC. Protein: CASSKQRDRGFVYNSGANVLTF.

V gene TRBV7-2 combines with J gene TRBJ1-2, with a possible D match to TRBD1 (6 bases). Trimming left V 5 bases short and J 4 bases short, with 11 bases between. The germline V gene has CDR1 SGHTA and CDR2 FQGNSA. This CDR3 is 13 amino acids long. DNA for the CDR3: TGTGCCAGCAGCATACAGACAGGCTATGGCTACACCTTC. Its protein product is CASSIQTGYGYTF.

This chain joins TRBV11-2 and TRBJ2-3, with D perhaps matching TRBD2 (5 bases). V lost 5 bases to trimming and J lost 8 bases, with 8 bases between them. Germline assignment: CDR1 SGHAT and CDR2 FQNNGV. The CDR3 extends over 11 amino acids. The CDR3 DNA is TGTGCCAGCAGCACCGGAGGTACGCAGTATTTT. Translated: CASSTGGTQYF.

CDR3 nucleotide sequence: TGTGCCAGCAGCTTAAGAAGGCTAGCGGGAGTCGACAATGAGCAGTTCTTC. It encodes CASSLRRLAGVDNEQFF. The chain combines TRBV7-2 with TRBJ2-1; 10 nucleotides align to TRBD2. The CDR3 consists of 17 residues. J lost 5 bases, V lost 2 bases, and 9 bases had no gene match. Germline CDR1 reads SGHTA; CDR2 reads FQGNSA.

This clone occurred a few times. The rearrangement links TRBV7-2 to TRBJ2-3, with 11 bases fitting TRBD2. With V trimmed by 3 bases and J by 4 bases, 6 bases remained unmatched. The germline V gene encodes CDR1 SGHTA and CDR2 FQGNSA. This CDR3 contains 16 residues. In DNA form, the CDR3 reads TGTGCCAGCAGCTTTAGCGGGGGGGCCGGGGCAGATACGCAGTATTTT. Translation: CASSFSGGAGADTQYF.

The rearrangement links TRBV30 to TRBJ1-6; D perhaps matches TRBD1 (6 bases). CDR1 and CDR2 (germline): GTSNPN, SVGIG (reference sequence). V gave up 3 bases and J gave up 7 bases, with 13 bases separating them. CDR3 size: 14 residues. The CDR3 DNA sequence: TGTGCCTGGAGAGGGGGTAGTTGGAATTCACCCCTCCACTTT. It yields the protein CAWRGGSWNSPLHF. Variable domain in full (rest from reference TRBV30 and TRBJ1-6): SQTIHQWPATLVQPVGSPLSLECTVEGTSNPNLYWYRQAAGRGLQLLFYSVGIGQISSEVPQNLSASRPQDRQFILSSKKLLLSDSGFYLCAWRGGSWNSPLHFGNGTRLTVT.

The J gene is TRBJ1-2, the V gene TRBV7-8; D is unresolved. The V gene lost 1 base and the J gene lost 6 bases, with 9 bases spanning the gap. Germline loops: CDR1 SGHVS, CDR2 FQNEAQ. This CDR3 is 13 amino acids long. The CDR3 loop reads CASSLVRDNGYTF. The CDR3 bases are TGTGCCAGCAGCTTAGTTAGAGACAATGGCTACACCTTC.

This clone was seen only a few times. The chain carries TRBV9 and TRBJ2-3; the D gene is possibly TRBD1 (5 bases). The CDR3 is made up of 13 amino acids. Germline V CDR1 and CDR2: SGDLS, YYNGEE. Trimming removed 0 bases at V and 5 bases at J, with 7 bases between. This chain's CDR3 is CASSVEDKDTQYF. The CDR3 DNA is TGTGCCAGCAGCGTAGAGGACAAAGATACGCAGTATTTT. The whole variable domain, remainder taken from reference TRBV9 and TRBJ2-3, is DSGVTQTPKHLITATGQRVTLRCSPRSGDLSVYWYQQSLDQGLQFLIQYYNGEERAKGNILERFSAQQFPDLHSELNLSSLELGDSALYFCASSVEDKDTQYFGPGTRLTVL.

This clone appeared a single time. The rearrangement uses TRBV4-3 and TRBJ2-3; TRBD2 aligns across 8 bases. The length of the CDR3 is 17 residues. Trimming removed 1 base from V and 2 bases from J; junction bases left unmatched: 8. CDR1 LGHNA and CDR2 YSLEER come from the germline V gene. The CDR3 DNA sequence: TGCGCCAGCAGCCAAGCCTCCGGGGGGGGATCCACAGATACGCAGTATTTT. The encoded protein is CASSQASGGGSTDTQYF.